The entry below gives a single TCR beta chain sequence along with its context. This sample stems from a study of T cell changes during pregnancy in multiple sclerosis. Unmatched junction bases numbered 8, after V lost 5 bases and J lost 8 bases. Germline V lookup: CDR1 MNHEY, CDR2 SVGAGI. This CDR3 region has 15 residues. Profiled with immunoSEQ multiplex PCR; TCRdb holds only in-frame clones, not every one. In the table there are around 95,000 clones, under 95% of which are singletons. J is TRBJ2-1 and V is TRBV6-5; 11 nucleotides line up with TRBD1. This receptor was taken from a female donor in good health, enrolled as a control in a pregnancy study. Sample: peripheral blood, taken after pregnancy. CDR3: CASSPGTGGWYEQFF. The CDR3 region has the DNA TGTGCCAGCAGTCCGGGGACAGGGGGATGGTATGAGCAGTTCTTC.